This TCR beta chain was documented in a study of blood T cells in healthy people across ages (dated by TCRdb to the mid-2010s). A note on the overall study: In model experiments, template switching captured about one uniquely barcoded TCR beta cDNA molecule for every two T cells. Age-related changes in TCR beta repertoire diversity were measured in the study by deep sequencing normalized with unique cDNA molecular identifiers. Donors were grouped into four age groups: young (average 16 years), middle-aged (around 39), aged (approximately 58) and long-lived (approximately 75). To avoid experimental bias, donors of different ages were randomly spread across the sequencing lanes. The study analyzed two additional independent replicas of 1 million unique cDNA reads from the same blood draw for two donors, one aged 18 to 29 and one aged 80 or older. Summary of the overall study and its limitations: The CMV infection status of donors was not known, potentially confounding age-related changes in expanded clonotypes. Total diversity estimates from one million sequenced T cells were considered lower bounds and underestimates. Conclusive comparison of naive and antigen-experienced compartments was prevented by the profiling of bulk unsorted PBMCs. A strong correlation was found between observed TCR beta diversity and the percentage of naive T cells measured by flow cytometry. As age increased, observed TCR beta diversity per million T cells dropped in a roughly linear way, and a significant reduction was already evident by age approximately 40. Compared with the aged group, more naive CD4+ T cells, fewer expanded clones and increased TCR diversity were shown by the long-lived group, suggesting age selection.

V ends up 4 bases short and J 5 bases short, with an unmatched junction base count of 7. The CDR3 spans 16 residues, from the cysteine through the phenylalanine. Just CDR3 DNA is preserved here, 48 bases in frame from base 1. CDR1 LGHDT and CDR2 YNNKEL are derived from the germline V gene (reference sequence). Receptor amplification or capture employed 5' RACE. The sample was run on an Illumina HiSeq 2500. The second PCR ran for about 6 to 12 cycles and used a J-beta primer mix along with a sample-barcoded 5' primer. Each TCR beta cDNA molecule received a unique molecular identifier from a template-switch 5' adaptor carrying 12 random nucleotides. Each sample yielded at least 2.5 million CDR3-containing paired-end reads. All of the RNA was converted into first-strand cDNA using the Mint cDNA synthesis kit, with a TRBC-specific oligonucleotide serving as the primer. After uracil-DNA glycosylase treatment, a first 18-cycle PCR used universal primers M1SS and BC2_uni_R on all cDNA. The source study handled its data this way. Normalization of each sample was performed by random selection of 1 million high-quality reads, each carrying a distinct molecular identifier. Instead of being binned into consensus sequences, reads that shared molecular identifiers were thrown out. MiTCR, with a Q25 quality threshold and the strictest error-elimination algorithm, was used for CDR3 identification, clonotype clustering and error correction. A nonparametric unseen species model using Euler transformation provided a lower-bound estimate of total TCR beta diversity. TCRdb handled the public reads itself, with Q25 trimming in fastp and clone calling in MiXCR, and kept productive beta chains. Rows matching on CDR3 protein sequence are summarized as one entry with the most common DNA and genes. The V and J calls here are based on TCRdb, not the publication. This sample gives hundreds of thousands of distinct CDR3 sequences in total; under 40% of them show up just once. Of the sample, under 15% is held by the ten largest clones.

As regards this clonotype: No antigen is known for it. One base away there is no much larger clone; base qualities are not given.

The donors were roughly 40 Caucasian individuals from Russia, aged roughly 6 to 100 years, who were systemically healthy. About 9.8 milliliters of peripheral blood were drawn from each donor into EDTA-treated Vacutainer tubes. PBMCs were isolated by Ficoll-Paque density-gradient centrifugation, with at least 6.5 million obtained per sample. Total RNA, at least 5 micrograms per sample, was extracted from PBMCs with Trizol reagent. For every donor, flow cytometry on a PBMC aliquot measured the percentage of naive CD45RAhigh/CD27high T cells. This clonotype was sampled from a man between 18 and 35 years old in good health. Recombination connected TRBV3-1 to TRBJ2-3; TRBD2 matches 12 bases in the middle. The sample consisted of blood. The DNA sequence is given as TGTGCCAGCAGCCCGAGACTAGCGGGGGTTATAGATACGCAGTATTTT. Translated, it reads CASSPRLAGVIDTQYF.